This TCR beta chain is drawn from a study of shared clonotypes between healthy human individuals. Assay used: immunoSEQ multiplex PCR; TCRdb lists only in-frame clones, some missing. Of more than 1.2 million clones listed, approximately 98.5% are singletons. Germline values: CDR1 SEHNR, CDR2 FQNEAQ (reference sequence). V was clipped by 1 base and J by 5 bases, with 9 bases between them. The CDR3 consists of 13 residues. Sequencing was carried out using naive CD4+ T cells sorted from blood. The sample's subset: CD45RA+ positively selected. The chain combines TRBV7-9 with TRBJ2-7; D ambiguous. The clonotype comes from a man aged 25 to 40 in good health. This chain's CDR3 is CASSLDRLNEQYF. In DNA form, the CDR3 reads TGTGCCAGCAGCTTAGACCGGCTCAACGAGCAGTACTTC.